This T cell receptor beta chain was profiled in a study of tissue T cells after allogeneic stem cell transplantation (dated by TCRdb to 2022 to 2024). Background for the entire study: The study profiled TCR beta repertoires across many tissues from research autopsies of patients with and without GVHD, plus mouse models of GVHD. On the human side, the study was prospective and observational, with no blinding or randomization.

This clone was seen a handful of times. What this receptor recognizes is not known. Throughout, gene names and germline sequences are given for the mouse. The paper's findings and limits, for the study overall: The study did not establish which tissue TCRs were alloreactive or antigen-specific, and some clones may have been host cells that persisted. Sampling depth was acknowledged as a limitation, and the patient cohort was both small and clinically heterogeneous. In both patients and mice, T cells from blood and spleen picked up only a limited part of the TCR repertoire that was detected in tissues. Not many T cell clones showed up in more than one patient, yet clustering based on motifs uncovered repertoire signatures that were shared across patients in a tissue-specific way. Within patients, how anatomically similar tissues were was a major factor shaping TCR repertoire composition, regardless of disease or transplant status.

Libraries were constructed by the immunoSEQ multiplex PCR assay. Adaptive Biotechnologies performed TCRbeta CDR3 sequencing at survey depth and reported CDR3 sequences, V/J genes, productive frequency, and template counts. Amplification of TCR beta CDR3 regions started from genomic DNA instead of RNA. On the study's bioinformatics: Jensen-Shannon divergence was used to quantify pairwise repertoire overlap between tissues, with a value of 1 meaning complete divergence and a value of 0 meaning identical repertoires. Tissues were clustered by single-linkage agglomerative hierarchical clustering of pairwise JSD values, and the clustering results were displayed as dendrograms. GLIPH2 was applied to all patient samples using simulation_depth 1000, kmer_min_depth 3, and cdr3_length_cutoff 8, and only groups with more than two unique CDR3s were retained. A standardized tissue-overlap score was generated by extrapolating Jaccard GLIPH-group overlap across patients to a standard repertoire size of 1000 clones. Linear mixed-effect models, with tissue as a fixed effect and individual as a random effect, were used to test how diversity related to clinical or experimental variables. TCRdb took over this immuneACCESS table, retaining in-frame rearrangements with V and J assigned. Such tables are incomplete; in checked studies, under half of the missing clones stem from an unresolved V gene, and the remainder is unexplained. V, J and clone size derive from that table, while D and trimming were established from the DNA sequence. For this sample the table gives thousands of clones, of which more than 40% were detected only once. The ten largest account for about 2% of the sample.

This sample's time point label indicates: mouse harvest day 7 after allogeneic transplant. Mouse grafts consisting of 10^7 T-cell-depleted bone marrow cells combined with 10^6 splenic CD5+ T cells were administered by tail vein injection. Mouse GVHD was modeled in a major MHC-mismatch B6 (H2b) into BALB/c (H2d) model, with tissues profiled at day 7 or 14. On day 7 or 14 post-transplant, mouse tissues and retro-orbital blood were harvested with separate sterile tools for each animal, and livers were flushed before harvest. Before genomic DNA was isolated with the DNeasy Blood & Tissue Kit, mouse tissues were minced with razor blades in buffered saline. What was sequenced was skin. The TCR sequence derives from a female BALB/c mouse given C57BL/6 T cells with graft-versus-host disease after an allogeneic hematopoietic cell transplant.

The encoded CDR3 is CASSAGQLGDTQYF. Partial CDR3 DNA: TGTGCCAGCAGTGCGGGACAGCTTGGGGACACCCAGTAC. The V and J genes are TRBV13-1 and TRBJ2-5; TRBD1 aligns with 7 central bases. The observed sequence ends 1 residue before the CDR3 terminus, with the missing tail filled in from the germline J gene. The germline V and J ends show losses of 3 bases and 6 bases respectively, and no gene match explains 7 bases of the junction. From the cysteine up to the phenylalanine, the CDR3 has a length of 14 residues. The 39 bases shown cover part of the CDR3, and their frame starts at base 1. CDR1 is given as NSHNY and CDR2 as SYGAGN, both from the germline V gene.